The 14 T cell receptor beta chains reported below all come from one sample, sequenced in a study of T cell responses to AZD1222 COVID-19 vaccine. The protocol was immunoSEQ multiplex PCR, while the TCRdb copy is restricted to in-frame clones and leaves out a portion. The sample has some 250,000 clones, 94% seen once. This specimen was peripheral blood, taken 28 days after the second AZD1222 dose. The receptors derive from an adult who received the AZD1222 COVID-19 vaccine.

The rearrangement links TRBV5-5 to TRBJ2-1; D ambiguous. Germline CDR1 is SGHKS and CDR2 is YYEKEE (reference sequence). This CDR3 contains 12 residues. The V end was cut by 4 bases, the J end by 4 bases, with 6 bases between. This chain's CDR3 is CASSRGYNEQFF. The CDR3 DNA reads TGTGCCAGCAGCCGTGGATACAATGAGCAGTTCTTC.

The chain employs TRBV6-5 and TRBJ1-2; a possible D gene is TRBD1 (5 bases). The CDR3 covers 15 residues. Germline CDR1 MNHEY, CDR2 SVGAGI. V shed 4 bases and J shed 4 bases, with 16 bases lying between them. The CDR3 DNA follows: TGTGCCAGCAGTTTAGAACATGGGGGTGGCTATGGCTACACCTTC. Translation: CASSLEHGGGYGYTF.

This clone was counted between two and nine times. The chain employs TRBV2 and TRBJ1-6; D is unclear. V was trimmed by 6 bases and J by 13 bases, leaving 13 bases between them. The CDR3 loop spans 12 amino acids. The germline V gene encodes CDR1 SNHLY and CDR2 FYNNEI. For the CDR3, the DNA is TGTGCCAGCAGGAAGGATCCCAGCCCCCTCCACTTT. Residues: CASRKDPSPLHF.

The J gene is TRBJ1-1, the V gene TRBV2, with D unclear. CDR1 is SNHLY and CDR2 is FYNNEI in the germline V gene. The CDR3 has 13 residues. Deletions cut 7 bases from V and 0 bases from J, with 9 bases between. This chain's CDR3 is CASTDGVNTEAFF. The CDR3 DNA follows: TGTGCCAGCACCGACGGCGTGAACACTGAAGCTTTCTTT.

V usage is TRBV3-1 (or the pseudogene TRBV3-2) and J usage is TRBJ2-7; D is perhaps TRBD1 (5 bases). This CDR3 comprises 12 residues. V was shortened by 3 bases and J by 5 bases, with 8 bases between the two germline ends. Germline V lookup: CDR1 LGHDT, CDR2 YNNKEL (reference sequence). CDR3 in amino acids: CASSQGRDEQYF. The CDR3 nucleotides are TGTGCCAGCAGCCAGGGCAGGGACGAGCAGTACTTC.

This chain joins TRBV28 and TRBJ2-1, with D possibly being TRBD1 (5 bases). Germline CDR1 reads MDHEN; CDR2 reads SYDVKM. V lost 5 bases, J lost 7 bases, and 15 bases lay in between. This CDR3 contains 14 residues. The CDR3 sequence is CASSRVPTENEQFF. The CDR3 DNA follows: TGTGCCAGCAGTAGAGTGCCGACAGAAAATGAGCAGTTCTTC.

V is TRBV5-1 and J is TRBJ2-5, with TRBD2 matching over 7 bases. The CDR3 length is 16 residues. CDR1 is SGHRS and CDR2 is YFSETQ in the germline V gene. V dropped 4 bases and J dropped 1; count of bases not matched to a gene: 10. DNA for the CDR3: TGCGCCAGCAGCCCCCTCCCCAGCGGGACCCAAGAGACCCAGTACTTC. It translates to CASSPLPSGTQETQYF.

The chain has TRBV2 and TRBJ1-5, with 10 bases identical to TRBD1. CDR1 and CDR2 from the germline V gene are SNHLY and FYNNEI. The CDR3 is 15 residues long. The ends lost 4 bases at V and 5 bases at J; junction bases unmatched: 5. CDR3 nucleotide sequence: TGTGCCAGCAGTGCCCGGACAGGGGGGCATCAGCCCCAGCATTTT. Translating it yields CASSARTGGHQPQHF.

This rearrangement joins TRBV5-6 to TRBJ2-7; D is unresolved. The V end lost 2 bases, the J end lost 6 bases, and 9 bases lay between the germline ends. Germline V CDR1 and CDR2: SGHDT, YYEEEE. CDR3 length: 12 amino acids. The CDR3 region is CASSLSSLEQYF. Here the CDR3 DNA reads TGTGCCAGCAGCTTATCGTCGCTCGAGCAGTACTTC.

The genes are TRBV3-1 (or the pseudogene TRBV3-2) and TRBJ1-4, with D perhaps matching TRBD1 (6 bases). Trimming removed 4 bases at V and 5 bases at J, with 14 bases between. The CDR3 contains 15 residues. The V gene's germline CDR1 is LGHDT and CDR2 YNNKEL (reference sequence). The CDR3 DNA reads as TGTGCCAGCAGCCCTTTTGGGACACAAAATGAAAAACTGTTTTTT. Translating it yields CASSPFGTQNEKLFF.

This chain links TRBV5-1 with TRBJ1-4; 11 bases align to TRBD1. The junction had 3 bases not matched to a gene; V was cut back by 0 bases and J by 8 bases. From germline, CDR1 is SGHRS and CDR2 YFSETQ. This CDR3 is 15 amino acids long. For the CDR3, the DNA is TGCGCCAGCAGCTTGGCCGGACAGGGGGCGGAAAAACTGTTTTTT. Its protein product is CASSLAGQGAEKLFF.

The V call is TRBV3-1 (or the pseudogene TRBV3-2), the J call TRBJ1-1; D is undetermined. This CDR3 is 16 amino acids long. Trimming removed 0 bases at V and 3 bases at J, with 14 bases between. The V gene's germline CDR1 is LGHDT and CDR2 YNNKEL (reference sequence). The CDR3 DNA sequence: TGTGCCAGCAGCCAAGATATGAGGGCTTGGGACACTGAAGCTTTCTTT. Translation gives CASSQDMRAWDTEAFF.

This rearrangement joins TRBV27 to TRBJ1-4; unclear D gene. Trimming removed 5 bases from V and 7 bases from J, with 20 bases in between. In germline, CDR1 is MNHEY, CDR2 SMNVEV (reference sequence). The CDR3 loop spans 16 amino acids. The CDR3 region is CASSNPPGRGVEKLFF. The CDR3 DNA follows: TGTGCCAGCAGTAACCCCCCCGGGCGTGGTGTTGAAAAACTGTTTTTT.

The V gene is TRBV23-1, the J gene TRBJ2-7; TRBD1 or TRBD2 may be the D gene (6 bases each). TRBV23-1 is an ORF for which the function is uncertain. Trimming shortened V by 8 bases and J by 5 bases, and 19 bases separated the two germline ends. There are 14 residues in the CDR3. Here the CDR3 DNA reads TGCGCCAGCCGTTCGGGGGCCGCCCGGGACGAGCAGTACTTC. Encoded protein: CASRSGAARDEQYF.